This TCR beta chain was sequenced in a study of blood T cells in healthy people across ages. CDR1 is SGHRS, CDR2 YFSETQ, per germline. Trimming removed 2 bases from V and 7 bases from J; junction bases left unmatched: 6. This CDR3 has 14 amino acids. Primed by a sample-barcoded 5' primer and a J-beta primer mix, a second PCR proceeded for about 7 to 12 cycles. TCRdb analysed the 5' RACE reads with MiXCR anew, one entry per CDR3 protein. This table has fewer than 1,000,000 distinct CDR3 sequences, 40% to 50% appearing once. The chain employs TRBV5-1 and TRBJ2-5, with 9 bases lining up with TRBD2. The sequence came from a man aged 55 to 69 in good health. Input material: blood. CDR3 region: CASSLGTSPGTQYF. The CDR3 DNA follows: TGCGCCAGCAGCTTAGGGACTAGCCCAGGGACCCAGTACTTC.